Listed below are T cell receptor beta chains from one sample, sequenced in a study of cytomegalovirus exposure and HLA in healthy donors. The assay was immunoSEQ multiplex PCR, and TCRdb's table has in-frame clones only and misses some. The sample lists about 160,000 clones; 80% to 85% were seen once. Sequencing was performed on PBMCs. The receptors shown here come from a woman aged 18-29 years in good health and CMV-seronegative. Both conserved end residues are part of each CDR3. Each record gives: CDR3 DNA, CDR3 protein, V gene, D gene, J gene, clone size. D genes are given only for firm matches. Some rows mark clone size as missing; the rest say once, few, many or name a class of expanded clone.

CDR3nt: TGTGCCAGCAGTTGGGGACTAGCGGGGGGTCGGGAGACCCAGTACTTC
CDR3aa: CASSWGLAGGRETQYF
v_gene: TRBV28
d_gene: TRBD2
j_gene: TRBJ2-5
abundance: .

CDR3nt: TGTGCCAGCAGGTTGACAGGGTCCAATCAGCCCCAGCATTTT
CDR3aa: CASRLTGSNQPQHF
v_gene: TRBV27
d_gene: TRBD1
j_gene: TRBJ1-5
abundance: once

CDR3nt: TGTGCCAGCAGTGGACAGGTTCAAGAGACCCAGTACTTC
CDR3aa: CASSGQVQETQYF
v_gene: TRBV2
d_gene: .
j_gene: TRBJ2-5
abundance: few

CDR3nt: TGTGCCAGCAGCCGGGGGGACGGTTCCTACAATGAGCAGTTCTTC
CDR3aa: CASSRGDGSYNEQFF
v_gene: TRBV7-8
d_gene: TRBD2
j_gene: TRBJ2-1
abundance: .

CDR3nt: TGTGCCAGCATCTGGGACAGGGGGCTTGGAAACACCATATATTTT
CDR3aa: CASIWDRGLGNTIYF
v_gene: TRBV6-6
d_gene: TRBD1
j_gene: TRBJ1-3
abundance: .

CDR3nt: TGTGCCAGCAGCTTATTCGCGCAGCGGATCACAGATACGCAGTATTTT
CDR3aa: CASSLFAQRITDTQYF
v_gene: TRBV7-9
d_gene: .
j_gene: TRBJ2-3
abundance: .

CDR3nt: TGTGCTAGCAGCTTAGCTTTGGGGACTCAAGATACGCAGTATTTT
CDR3aa: CASSLALGTQDTQYF
v_gene: TRBV7-7
d_gene: .
j_gene: TRBJ2-3
abundance: .

CDR3nt: TGTGCCTGGAGTGGAGACTCTGGAAACACCATATATTTT
CDR3aa: CAWSGDSGNTIYF
v_gene: TRBV30
d_gene: .
j_gene: TRBJ1-3
abundance: .

CDR3nt: TGCAGTGCTGGCGGGACCCAGTACTTC
CDR3aa: CSAGGTQYF
v_gene: TRBV20-1
d_gene: .
j_gene: TRBJ2-5
abundance: .

CDR3nt: TGTGCTACTAGCGGGGGGTCTCAAGAGACCCAGTACTTC
CDR3aa: CATSGGSQETQYF
v_gene: TRBV10-3
d_gene: TRBD2
j_gene: TRBJ2-5
abundance: .

CDR3nt: TGTGCCAGCAGCGTGCGGACCGGGGAGCTGTTTTTT
CDR3aa: CASSVRTGELFF
v_gene: TRBV9
d_gene: .
j_gene: TRBJ2-2
abundance: .

CDR3nt: TGTGCTATGACACAGGGGGTGTACTATGGCTACACCTTC
CDR3aa: CAMTQGVYYGYTF
v_gene: TRBV30
d_gene: TRBD1
j_gene: TRBJ1-2
abundance: .

CDR3nt: TGTGCCAGCAGCTTAGGTAACGGGGGGCCTCAGCCCCAGCATTTT
CDR3aa: CASSLGNGGPQPQHF
v_gene: TRBV7-2
d_gene: .
j_gene: TRBJ1-5
abundance: .

CDR3nt: TGCGCCAGCAGCGAGGGGGTCGGGAACGCTGAAGCTTTCTTT
CDR3aa: CASSEGVGNAEAFF
v_gene: TRBV5-1
d_gene: .
j_gene: TRBJ1-1
abundance: .

CDR3nt: TGTGCCAGCGGAGGGGATGGGGGGACCATATATTTT
CDR3aa: CASGGDGGTIYF
v_gene: TRBV6-1
d_gene: .
j_gene: TRBJ1-3
abundance: .

CDR3nt: TGTGCCAGCAGCTTTCTGACTAGCGGGGTGTACGAGCAGTACTTC
CDR3aa: CASSFLTSGVYEQYF
v_gene: TRBV5-4
d_gene: TRBD2
j_gene: TRBJ2-7
abundance: once

CDR3nt: TGTGCCAGCAGTGGGGACAGGGACACCGGGGAGCTGTTTTTT
CDR3aa: CASSGDRDTGELFF
v_gene: TRBV6-4
d_gene: TRBD1
j_gene: TRBJ2-2
abundance: .

CDR3nt: TGTGCCAGCAGTCCCGACAGGGTAGGGAATCAGCCCCAGCATTTT
CDR3aa: CASSPDRVGNQPQHF
v_gene: TRBV6-5
d_gene: TRBD1
j_gene: TRBJ1-5
abundance: .

CDR3nt: TGCGCCAGCAGCCATCGGGCAGGGGATAATGAAAAACTGTTTTTT
CDR3aa: CASSHRAGDNEKLFF
v_gene: TRBV5-1
d_gene: .
j_gene: TRBJ1-4
abundance: .

CDR3nt: TGCGCCAGCAGCGTGGACAGCCCGTATGGCTACACCTTC
CDR3aa: CASSVDSPYGYTF
v_gene: TRBV10-2
d_gene: .
j_gene: TRBJ1-2
abundance: .

CDR3nt: TGTGCCAGCAGCTTTAAACAGGGGTATAGTGAAGCTTTCTTT
CDR3aa: CASSFKQGYSEAFF
v_gene: TRBV7-8
d_gene: TRBD1
j_gene: TRBJ1-1
abundance: .